One sample yielded the 6 T cell receptor beta chains listed below, sequenced in a study of blood T cell repertoires in COVID-19. Sequenced by immunoSEQ multiplex PCR; TCRdb stores in-frame clones only, minus some. The data contain about 270,000 clones, around 86% of them singletons. The specimen sequenced was PBMCs or T cells enriched from blood (not recorded which). The receptor source for this set is a young woman who had recovered from COVID-19.

The rearrangement joins TRBV5-4 to TRBJ2-5; 11 bases match TRBD2. V lost 0 bases and J lost 5; bases outside the gene matches: 9. CDR3 length: 17 amino acids. In germline, CDR1 is SGHNT, CDR2 YYREEE (reference sequence). CDR3 DNA: TGTGCCAGCAGCTTGGCCCTAGCGGGAGGACAGGGGGAGACCCAGTACTTC. This gives the protein CASSLALAGGQGETQYF.

This clone has a count of ten or more. The V and J genes are TRBV11-3 and TRBJ2-1; TRBD2 aligns across 7 bases. The trim removed 5 bases at V and 8 bases at J, leaving 9 bases unmatched. The germline CDR1 and CDR2 sequences are SGHNT and YENEEA. The CDR3 runs 14 residues. The DNA for the CDR3 is TGTGCCAGCAGCGCAAGCGGGGAACTCGATGAGCAGTTCTTC. It specifies CASSASGELDEQFF. Complete variable domain (other parts from reference TRBV11-3 and TRBJ2-1): EAGVVQSPRYKIIEKKQPVAFWCNPISGHNTLYWYLQNLGQGPELLIRYENEEAVDDSQLPKDRFSAERLKGVDSTLKIQPAELGDSAVYLCASSASGELDEQFFGPGTRLTVL.

The chain joins TRBV30 to TRBJ1-3; D gene ambiguous. The CDR3 runs 15 residues. CDR1 and CDR2 from the germline V gene are GTSNPN and SVGIG (reference sequence). V lost 2 bases, J lost 3 bases, and 14 bases lay in between. The CDR3, as DNA: TGTGCCTGGAGTCCTGACATTCTTGGTGGAAACACCATATATTTT. This translates into CAWSPDILGGNTIYF.

This clone showed up just a few times. The DNA for the CDR3 is TGCGCCAGCAGATATGGACAGGGGGGGAATGAAGCTTTCTTT. Amino acids: CASRYGQGGNEAFF. The rearrangement links TRBV4-1 to TRBJ1-1; 10 bases align to TRBD1. Losses at the gene ends were 6 bases for V and 7 bases for J; bases not matched to a gene: 8. The germline gives CDR1 MGHRA, CDR2 YSYEKL. CDR3 length: 14 residues.

This clone showed up just a few times. The chain combines TRBV11-2 with TRBJ2-1; 8 bases match TRBD2. Germline values: CDR1 SGHAT, CDR2 FQNNGV. This CDR3 has 14 amino acids. V shed 3 bases, J shed 3 bases, and the junction held 1 base outside the gene matches. CDR3 in DNA: TGTGCCAGCAGCTTTAGCGGGAACTACAATGAGCAGTTCTTC. Protein: CASSFSGNYNEQFF.

V is TRBV28 and J is TRBJ2-7, with 8 positions matching TRBD2. V shed 9 bases, J shed 6 bases, and the junction held 13 bases outside the gene matches. The CDR3 has 14 amino acids. Germline V gene lookup returns CDR1 MDHEN and CDR2 SYDVKM. The CDR3 here is CASLPGLVSVEQYF. DNA of the CDR3: TGTGCCAGTCTACCGGGACTAGTGAGCGTCGAGCAGTACTTC.